A single sample is the source of the 17 T cell receptor beta chains below, sequenced in a study of T cell responses to AZD1222 COVID-19 vaccine. The assay was immunoSEQ multiplex PCR, and TCRdb's table has in-frame clones only and misses some. Found here are 53,000 or so clones, 70% to 85% of them singletons; the top ten hold 25% to 30%. The material sequenced was peripheral blood, taken on day 0 of AZD1222 vaccination. These TCRs come from an adult in good health.

The chain has TRBV10-1 and TRBJ2-7, with 10 bases identical to TRBD2. CDR3 length: 13 amino acids. V shed 6 bases and J 5 bases; nucleotides not matched to a gene: 4. CDR1 and CDR2 (germline): WNHNN, SYGVQD (reference sequence). The CDR3 reads CASRLAGGDEQYF. CDR3 DNA sequence: TGCGCCAGCAGATTAGCGGGAGGCGACGAGCAGTACTTC.

The chain uses TRBV12-3 or TRBV12-4 and TRBJ2-4; 7 nucleotides align to TRBD1. The CDR3 contains 13 residues. Losses at the gene ends were 6 bases for V and 7 bases for J; bases not matched to a gene: 6. CDR3 loop: CASRRQGVNIQYF. The CDR3 coding sequence is TGTGCCAGCAGGCGACAGGGAGTTAACATTCAGTACTTC.

J is TRBJ1-6 and V is TRBV30; no definite D call. CDR1 GTSNPN and CDR2 SVGIG come from the germline V gene (reference sequence). Between the trimmed V and J ends, which lost 3 bases and 0 bases, there was a span of 15 bases. The CDR3 runs to 17 residues. CDR3 region: CAWSRTSQSSYNSPLHF. The CDR3 nucleotides are TGTGCCTGGAGCCGAACCTCTCAGAGCTCCTATAATTCACCCCTCCACTTT.

This clone appeared a single time. The chain has TRBV6-2 or TRBV6-3 and TRBJ1-6; D call uncertain. Trimming stripped 4 bases from V and 10 bases from J, with 20 bases between. CDR3 length equals 16 residues. Per germline, CDR1 MNHEY and CDR2 SVGEGT. The CDR3 DNA is TGTGCCAGCAGTTCCCGGGTCGAATGGGAGGTATCACCCCTCCACTTT. Translating gives CASSSRVEWEVSPLHF.

The chain couples TRBV28 to TRBJ1-1; 9 nucleotides agree with TRBD1. From germline, CDR1 is MDHEN and CDR2 SYDVKM. The CDR3 length is 15 residues. The trim removed 8 bases at V and 6 bases at J, leaving 13 bases unmatched. The CDR3 coding sequence is TGTGCCAGCCTGGGATCTACAGGGGGCGACGCTGAAGCTTTCTTT. Protein product: CASLGSTGGDAEAFF.

This clone has just one count. This rearrangement joins TRBV4-2 to TRBJ2-1; no clear D. Germline lookup yields CDR1 LGHNA and CDR2 YNFKEQ. V lost 3 bases and J 0 bases, leaving 6 bases between the germline ends. CDR3 length equals 14 residues. CDR3 protein: CASSQGYSYNEQFF. The CDR3 DNA sequence: TGTGCCAGCAGCCAGGGATACTCCTACAATGAGCAGTTCTTC.

The CDR3 is CASSLDVTGDPQETQYF. The DNA for the CDR3 is TGTGCCAGCAGCTTAGATGTGACAGGGGACCCCCAAGAGACCCAGTACTTC. This rearrangement joins TRBV7-2 to TRBJ2-5, with 8 bases lining up with TRBD1. The CDR3 length is 17 residues. Germline CDR1 and CDR2: SGHTA and FQGNSA. V trimming: 1 base; J trimming: 1 base; junction bases outside the gene matches: 8. The full variable domain, completed using reference TRBV7-2 and TRBJ2-5, is GAGVSQSPSNKVTEKGKDVELRCDPISGHTALYWYRQSLGQGLEFLIYFQGNSAPDKSGLPSDRFSAERTGGSVSTLTIQRTQQEDSAVYLCASSLDVTGDPQETQYFGPGTRLLVL.

The chain is built from TRBV2 and TRBJ1-4, with 7 positions matching TRBD1. Germline loops: CDR1 SNHLY, CDR2 FYNNEI. The junction had 7 bases not matched to a gene; V was cut back by 8 bases and J by 4 bases. The length of the CDR3 is 14 residues. This chain's CDR3 is CASATGVLNEKLFF. DNA for the CDR3: TGTGCCAGCGCCACAGGGGTGCTTAATGAAAAACTGTTTTTT. Drawing the rest from reference TRBV2 and TRBJ1-4, the complete variable domain is EPEVTQTPSHQVTQMGQEVILRCVPISNHLYFYWYRQILGQKVEFLVSFYNNEISEKSEIFDDQFSVERPDGSNFTLKIRSTKLEDSAMYFCASATGVLNEKLFFGSGTQLSVL.

The chain links TRBV24-1 to TRBJ1-2, with D perhaps matching TRBD1 (5 bases). V was clipped by 7 bases and J by 7 bases, with 12 bases between them. The CDR3 consists of 12 residues. CDR1 is KGHDR and CDR2 is SFDVKD in the germline V gene. The CDR3 reads CATSGGLGGYTF. In DNA form, the CDR3 reads TGTGCCACCAGCGGGGGTTTGGGTGGCTACACCTTC.

V and J are TRBV10-3 and TRBJ2-4; D is perhaps TRBD2 (6 bases). The germline V gene encodes CDR1 ENHRY and CDR2 SYGVKD. V was trimmed by 0 bases and J by 7 bases, leaving 19 bases between them. The CDR3 has 17 amino acids. CDR3 DNA: TGTGCCATCAGTGAGTCAGGACGGGAGCGCCGGGGGAACATTCAGTACTTC. This translates into CAISESGRERRGNIQYF.

The V and J genes are TRBV9 and TRBJ1-3; the D gene is possibly TRBD1 (5 bases). From germline, CDR1 is SGDLS and CDR2 YYNGEE. Trimming shortened V by 0 bases and J by 4 bases, and 14 bases separated the two germline ends. The length of the CDR3 is 16 residues. CDR3 sequence (DNA): TGTGCCAGCAGCGTAGCTGCCGACAGAAACGGAAACACCATATATTTT. Amino acids: CASSVAADRNGNTIYF.

The chain is built from TRBV7-6 and TRBJ2-2; TRBD2 matches 8 bases. This CDR3 spans 17 amino acids. Germline V gives CDR1 SGHVS, CDR2 FNYEAQ. Trimming took 5 bases from V and 6 from J; bases not matched to a gene: 14. In nucleotides, the CDR3 is TGTGCCAGCAGCCCCGGCCCAGCGGGAGCCCCGCCCGGGGAGCTGTTTTTT. Translation: CASSPGPAGAPPGELFF.

The V call is TRBV7-2, the J call TRBJ1-4; 7 bases agree with TRBD1. V lost 5 bases and J lost 8; bases outside the gene matches: 11. There are 15 residues in the CDR3. Germline CDR1 and CDR2: SGHTA and FQGNSA. Written as DNA, the CDR3 is TGTGCCAGCAGCCGCTCCCTCGGGACAGCCGAAAAACTGTTTTTT. Translating it yields CASSRSLGTAEKLFF.

The V gene is TRBV29-1, the J gene TRBJ2-1; TRBD2 agrees at 7 bases. The V and J ends lost 3 bases and 5 bases, in that order; junction bases with no gene match: 4. The germline gives CDR1 SQVTM, CDR2 ANQGSEA. This CDR3 region has 13 residues. In DNA, the CDR3 is TGCAGCGTTGACCGGGGAGGGAACAATGAGCAGTTCTTC. Translated, it gives CSVDRGGNNEQFF.

The chain recombines TRBV10-1 with TRBJ2-5; D is ambiguous. This CDR3 has 16 amino acids. Germline V lookup: CDR1 WNHNN, CDR2 SYGVQD (reference sequence). Trimming left V 0 bases short and J 0 bases short, with 11 bases between. The CDR3 sequence: CASSESIVGYQETQYF. The CDR3 bases are TGCGCCAGCAGTGAGTCGATTGTGGGGTACCAAGAGACCCAGTACTTC.

The V call is TRBV10-3, the J call TRBJ2-5; 11 bases map to TRBD2. Trimming removed 0 bases from V and 8 bases from J; junction bases left unmatched: 8. CDR1 and CDR2 from the germline V gene are ENHRY and SYGVKD. The CDR3 runs 16 residues. The CDR3 DNA reads TGTGCCATCAGTGAGTCCTTAACTAGCGGGAGCCAAACCCAGTACTTC. Residues: CAISESLTSGSQTQYF.

The genes are TRBV7-2 and TRBJ2-2; 9 bases align to TRBD2. Germline trimming cut 2 bases from V and 6 bases from J; bases unmatched to any gene: 4. In germline, CDR1 is SGHTA, CDR2 FQGNSA. The CDR3 is 15 amino acids. The CDR3 region is CASSLLAGESGELFF. CDR3 bases: TGTGCCAGCAGCTTATTAGCGGGAGAATCCGGGGAGCTGTTTTTT.